Included here is one T cell receptor (beta chain) sequence, with context. Antigen: not known. Expressed TCRB transcripts were sequenced because the isolated RNA had all been reverse transcribed beforehand. There were about 3.57 million reads on average in the naive, central memory and regulatory T cell samples. The repertoire was sequenced with immunoSEQ multiplex PCR; TCRdb's copy has only in-frame clones and lacks some. This sample yields about 660,000 clones, of which over 12% are seen a single time; nearly 0.04% belongs to the top ten. Sorting with CD45RO/CCR7/CD25/CD127/CD95/CD27 yielded naive, central memory, regulatory and stem-like memory CD4+ cells. Purity (above 98%) was reached by all sorted populations. This specimen comes from a study of beta chain features in type 1 diabetes. This CDR3 comprises 14 residues. The trim removed 5 bases at V and 7 bases at J, leaving 7 bases unmatched. Germline CDR1 reads MNHEY; CDR2 reads SMNVEV (reference sequence).

Study conclusions and caveats: Researchers caution that PCR might favor shorter templates, equally among patients and controls. All four CD4+ subsets of Type 1 diabetes patients contained TCRB CDR3s that were moderately but significantly shorter.

This chain links TRBV27 with TRBJ1-2; 10 bases map to TRBD1. This receptor was taken from a young man with type 1 diabetes. The sample taken for sequencing was naive CD4+ T cells from blood. The chain's CDR3 is CASSGRDRGGGYTF. DNA of the CDR3: TGTGCCAGCAGTGGCCGGGACAGGGGTGGTGGCTACACCTTC.